Each of the 16 T cell receptor beta chains below was sequenced from the same sample in a study of identical twins. MiXCR, run by TCRdb on the 5' RACE reads, gives a single entry per CDR3 protein. The sample records a few hundred thousand distinct CDR3 sequences, just under 10% being singletons. These data were also filed under a second study, of yellow fever vaccine responses in identical twins.

Sample: PBMCs. The receptors here all came from a woman younger than 35 in good health.

This chain connects TRBV20-1 to TRBJ2-7; no clear D gene. The CDR3 is made up of 15 amino acids. Germline V CDR1 and CDR2: DFQATT, SNEGSKA (reference sequence). V gave up 0 bases and J gave up 0 bases, with 12 bases separating them. The CDR3 sequence is CSARDTLQNSYEQYF. CDR3 nucleotides: TGCAGTGCTAGAGATACTCTTCAGAACTCCTACGAGCAGTACTTC.

This clonotype was counted a few times. This chain uses TRBV19 with TRBJ1-2; TRBD1 is a possible D gene (6 bases). This CDR3 is 13 amino acids long. V was clipped by 5 bases and J by 4 bases, with 11 bases between them. Germline CDR1 reads LNHDA; CDR2 reads SQIVND (reference sequence). CDR3 residues: CASSHGTLYGYTF. DNA for the CDR3: TGTGCCAGTAGTCACGGGACACTCTATGGCTACACCTTC.

The rearrangement links TRBV7-9 to TRBJ2-7; 8 bases are a match to TRBD2. V dropped 7 bases and J dropped 6; count of bases not matched to a gene: 11. The CDR3 extends over 14 amino acids. The germline gives CDR1 SEHNR, CDR2 FQNEAQ (reference sequence). The chain's CDR3 is CASIKSGGGSEQYF. The CDR3, as DNA: TGTGCCAGCATAAAATCCGGGGGGGGGAGCGAGCAGTACTTC. The variable domain in full, with the rest retrieved from reference TRBV7-9 and TRBJ2-7, is DTGVSQNPRHKITKRGQNVTFRCDPISEHNRLYWYRQTLGQGPEFLTYFQNEAQLEKSRLLSDRFSAERPKGSFSTLEIQRTEQGDSAMYLCASIKSGGGSEQYFGPGTRLTVT.

This clonotype came up a few times. The V gene is TRBV6-1, the J gene TRBJ2-7; weak D call: TRBD1 (6 bases). Germline lookup yields CDR1 MNHNS and CDR2 SASEGT. This CDR3 has 14 residues. Trimming left V 3 bases short and J 2 bases short, with 11 bases between. The CDR3: CASSELGTTYEQYF. The CDR3 bases are TGTGCCAGCAGTGAGTTGGGGACAACCTACGAGCAGTACTTC.

Notes on this clonotype: The conserved phenylalanine or tryptophan is not found at the CDR3 terminus, so this likely reflects a read error. V usage is TRBV7-2 and J usage is TRBJ2-1; D unresolved. Trimming left V 5 bases short and J 2 bases short, with 13 bases between. Per germline, CDR1 SGHTA and CDR2 FQGNSA. The CDR3 totals 15 residues. The CDR3 here is CASSMRRTPYNEQFY. The CDR3 DNA reads as TGTGCCAGCAGCATGAGACGGACCCCCTACAATGAGCAGTTCTAC.

This clonotype showed up many times. The chain employs TRBV12-3 or TRBV12-4 and TRBJ2-5, with TRBD1 matching over 7 bases. The CDR3 extends over 15 amino acids. The ends lost 5 bases at V and 3 bases at J; junction bases unmatched: 9. In DNA form, the CDR3 reads TGTGCCAGCAGTCTCGAGGGCAGGGGGAAAGAGACCCAGTACTTC. Translation gives CASSLEGRGKETQYF.

This clonotype has at least ten counts. The chain carries TRBV11-2 and TRBJ2-2, with D hard to call. CDR3 length equals 13 residues. Per the germline V gene, CDR1 is SGHAT and CDR2 is FQNNGV. Trimming shortened V by 5 bases and J by 0 bases, and 4 bases separated the two germline ends. CDR3 coding DNA: TGTGCCAGCAGCACTTCGAACACCGGGGAGCTGTTTTTT. Protein: CASSTSNTGELFF.

This clonotype was observed many times. In DNA, the CDR3 is TGTGCCAGCAGTTCCTCTAGCGGGGGGCTCTACGAGCAGTACTTC. As protein: CASSSSSGGLYEQYF. The rearrangement uses TRBV28 and TRBJ2-7; 11 bases fit TRBD2. The CDR3 is 15 amino acids. The germline gives CDR1 MDHEN, CDR2 SYDVKM. The V gene end was trimmed by 4 bases and the J gene end by 3 bases; junction bases not matched to a gene: 5.

This clonotype was counted ten times or more. The chain employs TRBV5-1 and TRBJ2-7, with D possibly being TRBD2 (6 bases). Germline V lookup: CDR1 SGHRS, CDR2 YFSETQ. This CDR3 comprises 13 residues. Trimming took off 3 bases at V and 2 bases at J, with 9 bases between the two ends. The CDR3 DNA reads TGCGCCAGCAGCTGGGGACTCCCCTACGAGCAGTACTTC. It codes for CASSWGLPYEQYF. The full variable domain, in which reference TRBV5-1 and TRBJ2-7 provide the parts outside the CDR3, is KAGVTQTPRYLIKTRGQQVTLSCSPISGHRSVSWYQQTPGQGLQFLFEYFSETQRNKGNFPGRFSGRQFSNSRSEMNVSTLELGDSALYLCASSWGLPYEQYFGPGTRLTVT.

Only a few counts were recorded for this clonotype. The chain couples TRBV7-2 to TRBJ1-5; D may be TRBD1 (5 bases). The germline V and J ends were trimmed by 1 base and 11 bases, with 9 bases remaining between them. The CDR3 runs to 12 residues. Germline V gene data show CDR1 as SGHTA and CDR2 as FQGNSA. The CDR3 sequence is CASSLEGRAQHF. CDR3 coding DNA: TGTGCCAGCAGCTTAGAGGGGAGGGCCCAGCATTTT. Using reference TRBV7-2 and TRBJ1-5 for the parts outside the CDR3, the full variable domain is GAGVSQSPSNKVTEKGKDVELRCDPISGHTALYWYRQSLGQGLEFLIYFQGNSAPDKSGLPSDRFSAERTGGSVSTLTIQRTQQEDSAVYLCASSLEGRAQHFGDGTRLSIL.

V and J are TRBV4-1 and TRBJ2-1; D possibly corresponds to TRBD1 (5 bases). The ends were cut back, 4 bases at V and 4 bases at J, with 14 bases in the middle. The CDR3 extends over 15 amino acids. Looked up from germline, CDR1 is MGHRA and CDR2 is YSYEKL. The CDR3, as DNA: TGCGCCAGCAGCCGGACAAACTCTATTTACAATGAGCAGTTCTTC. It translates to CASSRTNSIYNEQFF.

This clonotype came up many times. V and J are TRBV2 and TRBJ2-3; TRBD2 matches at 7 bases. After removal of 2 bases from V and 3 bases from J, the junction contained 8 bases not matched to a gene. Per the germline V gene, CDR1 is SNHLY and CDR2 is FYNNEI. The CDR3 spans 16 residues. CDR3 region: CASSELGGSGTDTQYF. The CDR3 DNA sequence: TGTGCCAGCAGTGAACTGGGCGGGAGCGGGACAGATACGCAGTATTTT.

This clonotype was found many times. The V gene is TRBV11-3, the J gene TRBJ2-2, with D unclear. CDR3 length equals 13 residues. Deletions cut 3 bases from V and 3 bases from J, with 5 bases between. The germline gives CDR1 SGHNT, CDR2 YENEEA. CDR3 loop: CASSFRDTGELFF. The CDR3 region has the DNA TGTGCCAGCAGCTTCCGGGACACCGGGGAGCTGTTTTTT.

This clonotype was observed many times. The chain is built from TRBV7-8 and TRBJ1-1; D might be TRBD1 (5 bases). The CDR3 is made up of 15 amino acids. Trimming cost V 6 bases and J 1 base, with 15 bases left between them. Germline CDR1 is SGHVS and CDR2 is FQNEAQ. The CDR3 spells CASSSLAGGNTEAFF. The DNA for the CDR3 is TGTGCCAGCAGTTCCTTGGCGGGGGGGAACACTGAAGCTTTCTTT.

This clonotype was recorded at least ten times. The CDR3 bases are TGCGCCAGCAGCCAAGATATTGCGGGAGGGCCGAATACGCAGTATTTT. This sequence encodes CASSQDIAGGPNTQYF. The chain couples TRBV4-3 to TRBJ2-3; 9 positions match TRBD2. This CDR3 has 16 residues. Trimming cost V 0 bases and J 7 bases; bases outside gene matches: 8. Germline V gene sequence: CDR1 LGHNA, CDR2 YSLEER.

This clonotype has at least ten counts. The genes are TRBV9 and TRBJ2-5; 7 nucleotides line up with TRBD1. The trim removed 2 bases at V and 5 bases at J, leaving 18 bases unmatched. Germline CDR1 and CDR2: SGDLS and YYNGEE. This CDR3 region has 18 residues. The CDR3, as DNA: TGTGCCAGCAGCGTTGGGCCTTACCGGGACAGAGTTTCTGAGACCCAGTACTTC. It encodes CASSVGPYRDRVSETQYF.